Below, one TCR beta chain is given with its context. These data belong to a study of T cell responses to AZD1222 COVID-19 vaccine. TCRdb's table, derived via immunoSEQ multiplex PCR, lists solely in-frame clones and lacks some. This table has some 150,000 clones, around 88% appearing once. The receptor was isolated from an adult in good health. The specimen was peripheral blood, collected on day 0 of AZD1222 vaccination.

The CDR3: CASSRPGQGDEQYF. The CDR3 DNA reads as TGCGCCAGCAGCCGACCGGGACAGGGCGACGAGCAGTACTTC. The chain employs TRBV5-1 and TRBJ2-7; 9 bases line up with TRBD1. This CDR3 region has 14 residues. J was trimmed by 5 bases and V by 4 bases; bases with no gene match: 7. Germline-derived CDR1 and CDR2 are SGHRS and YFSETQ.